This T cell receptor beta chain was identified during a study of T cells after posttransplantation cyclophosphamide. Repertoires were generated with immunoSEQ multiplex PCR, while TCRdb's copy carries only in-frame clones and drops some. The sample includes about 36,000 clones, none of them occurring once. Germline assignment: CDR1 MDHEN and CDR2 SYDVKM. V trimming: 5 bases; J trimming: 9 bases; junction bases outside the gene matches: 13. The CDR3 sequence is 16 residues long. This chain connects TRBV28 to TRBJ2-1, with 10 bases fitting TRBD1. Sequenced sample: PBMCs. This receptor was taken from a girl aged 5-17 years in good health, CMV-negative, and a related stem cell transplant donor. DNA for the CDR3: TGTGCCAGCAGTCCAAGGGACAGGGGCAGATTAGGTGAGCAGTTCTTC. Translated: CASSPRDRGRLGEQFF.